The TCR beta chain described here comes from a study of blood T cell repertoires in COVID-19. V shed 0 bases and J shed 2 bases, with 9 bases lying between them. This CDR3 is 15 amino acids long. Germline CDR1 is SGDLS and CDR2 is YYNGEE. Profiled with immunoSEQ multiplex PCR; TCRdb holds only in-frame clones, not every one. The data contain 400,000 to 450,000 clones, 85% to 90% of them singletons. Comments on this clone: The identical CDR3 is also encoded by other nucleotide sequences in the sample.

This sequence originates from a young man who had recovered from COVID-19. Sequences were obtained from PBMCs or T cells enriched from blood (not recorded which). V gene TRBV9 combines with J gene TRBJ2-1, with D perhaps TRBD2 (5 bases). The CDR3 is CASSVDGGTYNEQFF. The DNA for the CDR3 is TGTGCCAGCAGCGTAGATGGAGGAACCTACAATGAGCAGTTCTTC.